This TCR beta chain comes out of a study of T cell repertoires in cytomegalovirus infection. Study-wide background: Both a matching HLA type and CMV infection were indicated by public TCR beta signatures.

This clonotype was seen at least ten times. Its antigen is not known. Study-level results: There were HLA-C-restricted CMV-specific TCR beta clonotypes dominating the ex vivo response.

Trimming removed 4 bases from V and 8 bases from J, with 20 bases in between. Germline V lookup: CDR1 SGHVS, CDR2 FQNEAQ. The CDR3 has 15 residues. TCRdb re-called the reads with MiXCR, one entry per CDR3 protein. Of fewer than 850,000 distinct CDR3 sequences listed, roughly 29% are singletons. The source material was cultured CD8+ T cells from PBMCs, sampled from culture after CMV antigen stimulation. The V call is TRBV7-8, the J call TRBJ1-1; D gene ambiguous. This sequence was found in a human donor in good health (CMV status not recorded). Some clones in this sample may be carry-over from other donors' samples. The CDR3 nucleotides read TGTGCCAGCAGCTACGACAACACGGTGGCCGAAGAAGCTTTCTTT. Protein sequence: CASSYDNTVAEEAFF.